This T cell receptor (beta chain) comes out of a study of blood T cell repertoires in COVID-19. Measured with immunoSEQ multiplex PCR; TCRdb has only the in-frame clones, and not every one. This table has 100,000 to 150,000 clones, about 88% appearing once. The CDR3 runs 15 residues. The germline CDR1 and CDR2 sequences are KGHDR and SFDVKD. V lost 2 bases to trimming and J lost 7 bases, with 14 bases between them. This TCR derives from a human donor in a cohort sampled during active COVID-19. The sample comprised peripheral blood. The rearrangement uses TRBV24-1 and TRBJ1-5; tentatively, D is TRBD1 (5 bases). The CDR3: CATSDSGRGRQPQHF. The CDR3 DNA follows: TGTGCCACCAGTGATTCGGGACGGGGGAGGCAGCCCCAGCATTTT.